This T cell receptor beta chain was sequenced in a study of T cell responses to AZD1222 COVID-19 vaccine. Germline V gene data show CDR1 as LGHDT and CDR2 as YNNKEL (reference sequence). V shed 1 base and J shed 10 bases, with 11 bases lying between them. The CDR3 has 14 amino acids. Generated by immunoSEQ multiplex PCR, the TCRdb table keeps only in-frame clones and is missing some. The repertoire holds 100,000 to 150,000 clones, with around 90% as singletons. Specimen: peripheral blood, collected on day 0 of AZD1222 vaccination. The sequence came from an adult in good health. V gene TRBV3-1 (or the pseudogene TRBV3-2) combines with J gene TRBJ1-6; D gene ambiguous. CDR3 sequence (DNA): TGTGCCAGCAGCCAAGGCACGGGAGGGTCACCCCTCCACTTT. It is translated as CASSQGTGGSPLHF.